This record concerns one T cell receptor (beta chain) sequence. Antigen specificity is unknown. The data originate from a study of CD8+CD57+ T cells in acquired aplastic anemia. Study at large: DNA recovered from sorted CD4+ and CD8+ cells had a mean of approximately 3.2 ug. An average of about 10.8 million reads for CD4+ cells was obtained from healthy donors.

Study-wide results and caveats: Researchers report that twenty-nine CD8+ CDR3 sequences appeared in both patients and controls.

TCR beta VDJ and CDR3 profiles were obtained from a genomic DNA template. TCRdb used MiXCR to reprocess the reads, holding one entry per CDR3 protein. The table shows about 180,000 distinct CDR3 sequences, with roughly half occurring only once. V shed 2 bases and J shed 1 base, with 17 bases lying between them. Per germline, CDR1 SGHAT and CDR2 FQNNGV. The CDR3 spans 17 residues. The source of this sequence is a human donor in good health. Sequencing used sorted CD4+, CD8+, or CD8+CD57+ T cells (not recorded which) from PBMCs. The chain has TRBV11-2 and TRBJ1-2, with D possibly matching TRBD1 (5 bases). The CDR3 sequence: CASSLSGGGQINYGYTF. DNA for the CDR3: TGTGCCAGCAGCTTATCCGGGGGTGGCCAGATTAACTATGGCTACACCTTC.